This is a list of T cell receptor beta chains from one sample in a study of early T cells in non-severe SARS-CoV-2 infection. TCRdb fed the 5' RACE reads into MiXCR, producing one record per CDR3 protein. The sample includes about 80,000 distinct CDR3 sequences, 9% to 10% of them seen just once. Input material: whole blood. The origin of the receptors is an adult who was a healthcare worker with PCR-confirmed SARS-CoV-2 infection or an uninfected control (not recorded which). CDR3s include the opening cysteine and the closing phenylalanine or tryptophan. The D gene is left open where the match is weak. Clone size, where shown, is once, few, many, or a class for clones that have expanded.

DNA: TGTGCCAGCAGCGCAGGGAGCTCCTACGAGCAGTACTTC
CDR3: CASSAGSSYEQYF
V: TRBV3-1
D: NA
size: many
J: TRBJ2-7

DNA: TGTGCCAGCAGTTACCGACTAGCGGGAGGCCCACCCTACAATGAGCAGTTCTTC
CDR3: CASSYRLAGGPPYNEQFF
V: TRBV6-5
D: TRBD2
size: many
J: TRBJ2-1

DNA: TGTGCCAGCAGCGATAGCGGGAGGGCCTTCACCGGACGGCAGTTCTTC
CDR3: CASSDSGRAFTGRQFF
V: TRBV25-1
D: TRBD2
size: NA
J: TRBJ2-1

DNA: TGTGCCAGCAGTTTCAACCTGGAACAGGTGGTCCGCGGATCAAGCGGGAGCTTGAGGTATTTT
CDR3: CASSFNLEQVVRGSSGSLRYF
V: TRBV28
D: TRBD2
size: medium-sized
J: TRBJ2-3

DNA: TGTGCCAGCATGCCAGGTAACAATGAGCAGTTCTTC
CDR3: CASMPGNNEQFF
V: TRBV2
D: NA
size: many
J: TRBJ2-1

DNA: TGTGCCAGCAGGCGGGGACACTCAAGCAATCAGCCCCAGCATTTT
CDR3: CASRRGHSSNQPQHF
V: TRBV12-3/TRBV12-4
D: NA
size: few
J: TRBJ1-5

DNA: TGTGCCAGCAGTCAGCCCCCCACAGGGATTGCTTTCTTT
CDR3: CASSQPPTGIAFF
V: TRBV12-3/TRBV12-4
D: NA
size: NA
J: TRBJ1-1

DNA: TGCAGCCGACAGGCCGGCACTGAAGCTTTCTTT
CDR3: CSRQAGTEAFF
V: TRBV20-1
D: NA
size: few
J: TRBJ1-1

DNA: TGTGCCAGCAGTAAGGTTCCAGATACGCAGTATTTT
CDR3: CASSKVPDTQYF
V: TRBV6-5
D: NA
size: few
J: TRBJ2-3

DNA: TGTGCCAGCAGTTTAACGATCGGATCACAAGAGACCCAGTACTTC
CDR3: CASSLTIGSQETQYF
V: TRBV7-9
D: NA
size: few
J: TRBJ2-5

DNA: TGTGCCAGCAGTCCCCTCCGGGGCAACCCCTACGAGCAGTACTTC
CDR3: CASSPLRGNPYEQYF
V: TRBV28
D: NA
size: many
J: TRBJ2-7

DNA: TGTGCCAGCAGTTTAGTGGGCGGTTCCTACGAGCAGTACTTC
CDR3: CASSLVGGSYEQYF
V: TRBV12-3/TRBV12-4
D: NA
size: many
J: TRBJ2-7

DNA: TGTGCCAGCAGCCCGGGACTAGTCAAAGAGACCCAGTACTTC
CDR3: CASSPGLVKETQYF
V: TRBV2
D: TRBD2
size: few
J: TRBJ2-5

DNA: TGTGCCAGCAGCTTACCAGTTGGACTAGCGGGAGCCGGGGAGCTGTTTTTT
CDR3: CASSLPVGLAGAGELFF
V: TRBV11-2
D: TRBD2
size: many
J: TRBJ2-2

DNA: TGTGCCAGTAGTATTAGGGGGCGGAACGAGCAGTACTTC
CDR3: CASSIRGRNEQYF
V: TRBV19
D: TRBD1
size: few
J: TRBJ2-7

DNA: TGTGCCAGCAGTTTAGGAGGGGGAAACACTGAAGCTTTCTTT
CDR3: CASSLGGGNTEAFF
V: TRBV28
D: NA
size: many
J: TRBJ1-1

DNA: TGTGCCAGCAGTTACTCGTTGGCAGAGACCCAGTACTTC
CDR3: CASSYSLAETQYF
V: TRBV6-5
D: NA
size: many
J: TRBJ2-5

DNA: TGTGCCAGCAGATTCTATGGACAGGGAGGGGCCTACGAGCAGTACTTC
CDR3: CASRFYGQGGAYEQYF
V: TRBV6-1
D: NA
size: many
J: TRBJ2-7

DNA: TGTGCCAGCAGGACTCAAGGGTTGACAGATACGCAGTATTTT
CDR3: CASRTQGLTDTQYF
V: TRBV28
D: NA
size: many
J: TRBJ2-3

DNA: TGTGCCAGCTCACGGGGGGAGGTTGAAGCTTTCTTT
CDR3: CASSRGEVEAFF
V: TRBV18
D: NA
size: many
J: TRBJ1-1

DNA: TGTGCCTGGAGCTGGACAGGGTACAATGAGCAGTTCTTC
CDR3: CAWSWTGYNEQFF
V: TRBV30
D: TRBD1
size: many
J: TRBJ2-1

DNA: TGTGCCAGCAGTCAACAGGGACTCACAGATACGCAGTATTTT
CDR3: CASSQQGLTDTQYF
V: TRBV3-1
D: NA
size: few
J: TRBJ2-3

DNA: TGCAGTGCTGCCGGGACAGGGCGCAATCAGCCCCAGCATTTT
CDR3: CSAAGTGRNQPQHF
V: TRBV20-1
D: TRBD1
size: NA
J: TRBJ1-5

DNA: TGTGCCAGCAGCTTAGAGCCGGGACAGGGGGCTTGGGAGCAGTACTTC
CDR3: CASSLEPGQGAWEQYF
V: TRBV7-2
D: TRBD1
size: many
J: TRBJ2-7

DNA: TGTGCCAGCAGTCTACAGGGGAGCTCCTATAATTCACCCCTCCACTTT
CDR3: CASSLQGSSYNSPLHF
V: TRBV2
D: TRBD1
size: few
J: TRBJ1-6

DNA: TGTGCCAGCAGCGCCAGCTCTGGGGCCAACGTCCTGACTTTC
CDR3: CASSASSGANVLTF
V: TRBV3-1
D: NA
size: NA
J: TRBJ2-6

DNA: TGTGCCAGCAGTTCGCTAGCGGTCACCGGGGAGCTGTTTTTT
CDR3: CASSSLAVTGELFF
V: TRBV28
D: TRBD2
size: many
J: TRBJ2-2

DNA: TGTGCCAGCAGTTTAATGGGACAGTCCACAGATACGCAGTATTTT
CDR3: CASSLMGQSTDTQYF
V: TRBV28
D: TRBD1
size: many
J: TRBJ2-3

DNA: TGCAGTGCAGCAGGGAGCTCCTACGAGCAGTACTTC
CDR3: CSAAGSSYEQYF
V: TRBV20-1
D: NA
size: NA
J: TRBJ2-7

DNA: TGCGCCAGCAGTGAGGGACTAGCAAGCCAAGAGACCCAGTACTTC
CDR3: CASSEGLASQETQYF
V: TRBV10-2
D: TRBD2
size: many
J: TRBJ2-5

DNA: TGTGCCAGCAGCCTCGGGGACGAGCAGTACTTC
CDR3: CASSLGDEQYF
V: TRBV3-1
D: NA
size: many
J: TRBJ2-7

DNA: TGTGCCAGCAGCCCCCGACACTATAATTCACCCCTCCACTTT
CDR3: CASSPRHYNSPLHF
V: TRBV9
D: NA
size: NA
J: TRBJ1-6

DNA: TGTGCCAGCAGCCAATCCACGGTCTCTGAAGCTTTCTTT
CDR3: CASSQSTVSEAFF
V: TRBV3-1
D: NA
size: many
J: TRBJ1-1

DNA: TGCAGTTGGGGGGGCAAGGGAAATCAGCCCCAGCATTTT
CDR3: CSWGGKGNQPQHF
V: TRBV20-1
D: NA
size: many
J: TRBJ1-5

DNA: TGTGCCAGCCGTAGGTGGGCGTCGGAGGAGACCCAGTACTTC
CDR3: CASRRWASEETQYF
V: TRBV11-2
D: NA
size: few
J: TRBJ2-5

DNA: TGCGCCAGCAGCTTGGCCGTGGGAGCGAGCACAGATACGCAGTATTTT
CDR3: CASSLAVGASTDTQYF
V: TRBV5-1
D: NA
size: NA
J: TRBJ2-3

DNA: TGTGCCAGCCAACGCAGCGTTCAAGAGACCCAGTACTTC
CDR3: CASQRSVQETQYF
V: TRBV18
D: NA
size: NA
J: TRBJ2-5

DNA: TGTGCCAGCAGTTACCTCACAGGGTTTCGAGAGACCCAGTACTTC
CDR3: CASSYLTGFRETQYF
V: TRBV6-2/TRBV6-3
D: NA
size: many
J: TRBJ2-5

DNA: TGTGCCAGCAGACCCCGACAGGGAAGAAATGAAAAACTGTTTTTT
CDR3: CASRPRQGRNEKLFF
V: TRBV7-9
D: TRBD1
size: NA
J: TRBJ1-4

DNA: TGTGCCAGCAGCCAAACTCCAAACACCATATATTTT
CDR3: CASSQTPNTIYF
V: TRBV3-1
D: NA
size: NA
J: TRBJ1-3

DNA: TGCGCCAGCAGCTTGGCAGGCGGGAACACTGAAGCTTTCTTT
CDR3: CASSLAGGNTEAFF
V: TRBV5-1
D: NA
size: many
J: TRBJ1-1

DNA: TGTGCCAGCAGCTTATGGGACCAAGAGACCCAGTACTTC
CDR3: CASSLWDQETQYF
V: TRBV5-4
D: NA
size: few
J: TRBJ2-5